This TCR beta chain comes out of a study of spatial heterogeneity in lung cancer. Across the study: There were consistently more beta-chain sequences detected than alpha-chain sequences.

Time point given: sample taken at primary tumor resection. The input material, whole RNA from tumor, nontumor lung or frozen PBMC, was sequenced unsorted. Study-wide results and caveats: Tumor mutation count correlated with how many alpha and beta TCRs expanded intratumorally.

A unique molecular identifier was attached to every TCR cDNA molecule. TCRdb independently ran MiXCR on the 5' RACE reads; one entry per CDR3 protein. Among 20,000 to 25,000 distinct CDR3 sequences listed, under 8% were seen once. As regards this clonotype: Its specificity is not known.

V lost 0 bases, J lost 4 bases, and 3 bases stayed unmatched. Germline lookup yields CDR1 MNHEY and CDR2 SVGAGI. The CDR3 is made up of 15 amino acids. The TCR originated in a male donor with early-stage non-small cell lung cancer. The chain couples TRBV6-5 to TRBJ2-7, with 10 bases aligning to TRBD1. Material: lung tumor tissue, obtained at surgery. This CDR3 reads CASSYSWTGGYEQYF. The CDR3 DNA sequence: TGTGCCAGCAGTTACTCGTGGACAGGGGGTTACGAGCAGTACTTC.